A selection of T cell receptor beta chains follows, all from one sample in a study of T cells in pancreatic ductal adenocarcinoma. Profiled with immunoSEQ multiplex PCR; TCRdb holds only in-frame clones, not every one. The sample carries roughly 100,000 clones, roughly 96% recorded once. Sequencing was done on a sample of PBMCs. Receptors originate from a human donor with pancreatic ductal adenocarcinoma. Both conserved end residues are part of each CDR3. The order of the fields is J gene, V gene, CDR3 protein.

>TRBJ1-4|TRBV15
CATSRVRGSNEKLFF
>TRBJ2-7|TRBV19
CASPGLANEQYF
>TRBJ1-2|TRBV5-1
CASSFGQGDGYTF
>TRBJ2-7|TRBV27
CASSYDSTYEQYF
>TRBJ1-5|TRBV6-5
CAIRRVPQHF
>TRBJ2-3|TRBV6-6
CASSQLAGRTDTQYF
>TRBJ2-7|TRBV5-1
CASSLRRDRTYEQYF
>TRBJ2-1|TRBV27
CASSYSSTNEQFF
>TRBJ1-1|TRBV18
CASSRSGTGGGSEAFF
>TRBJ1-4|TRBV11-2
CASSPYADIREKLFF
>TRBJ2-7|TRBV18
CASSPSTSGRQEQYF
>TRBJ2-5|TRBV11-2
CASSPGLEETQYF
>TRBJ2-7|TRBV7-8
CASSLATGGSYEQYF
>TRBJ1-4|TRBV9
CASSVQGVLNEKLFF
>TRBJ2-4|TRBV7-5
CVRRAQNIQYF
>TRBJ1-1|TRBV15
CATSRDRANTEAFF
>TRBJ2-1|TRBV2
CASRHEQGADEQFF
>TRBJ2-5|TRBV7-2
CASSSGTSTETQYF
>TRBJ2-1|TRBV30
CAWSSGYINEQFF
>TRBJ2-3|TRBV30
CAWSPGLPDADTQYF
>TRBJ2-6|TRBV7-3
CASSLGPQSGANVLTF
>TRBJ1-1|TRBV18
CASSRQDSRTEAFF
>TRBJ2-3|TRBV19
CASSGLAGIPSTDTQYF
>TRBJ1-4|TRBV5-1
CASSPGTEDEKLFF
>TRBJ2-7|TRBV7-6
CASSLASGFSYEQYF
>TRBJ2-1|TRBV29-1
CSVGLAENNEQFF
>TRBJ2-7|TRBV4-3
CASSQDSAGIYEQYF
>TRBJ2-2|TRBV7-3
CASSLYPLGAGELFF
>TRBJ2-3|TRBV7-7
CASAQGSTDTQYF
>TRBJ1-5|TRBV7-8
CASSLGVGGMGQPQHF
>TRBJ2-5|TRBV5-1
CASSLAGERQETQYF
>TRBJ2-1|TRBV7-8
CASSFGTSGRSYNEQFF
>TRBJ2-1|TRBV5-4
CASSLASGNNEQFF
>TRBJ1-2|TRBV5-6
CASSFFYEYTF
>TRBJ2-7|TRBV7-2
CASSLGGSVTYEQYF
>TRBJ2-5|TRBV4-3
CASSQGSAGTGETQYF
>TRBJ1-1|TRBV5-1
CASSLMDSNTEAFF